The 25 T cell receptor beta chains in this list originate from one sample, sequenced in a study of CD8 T cells in ankylosing spondylitis (dated by TCRdb to 2016 to 2017). The protocol used for the library was 5' RACE. Data came from an Illumina HiSeq 2500. In TCRdb, the public reads were trimmed at Q25 with fastp and aligned with MiXCR, with productive beta chains retained. Identical CDR3 proteins give one entry, which carries the most common genes and DNA. For this sample the table gives about 300,000 distinct CDR3 sequences, of which 11% were detected only once. Of the sample, about 10% falls within the top ten clones. Sequencing was done on a sample of blood, either unsorted or a sorted T cell fraction (not recorded which). All receptors derive from a female donor with ankylosing spondylitis or in good health (not recorded which).

The table lists this clonotype with many counts. The chain recombines TRBV10-3 with TRBJ2-1, with D uncertain. CDR1 and CDR2 (germline): ENHRY, SYGVKD. The CDR3 extends over 15 amino acids. V was cut by 7 bases and J by 5 bases, with 18 bases left in between. This CDR3 reads CAIIPDQPKNNEQFF. The CDR3 DNA reads TGTGCCATCATTCCGGATCAACCTAAAAACAATGAGCAGTTCTTC.

This clonotype was counted only a few times. This chain links TRBV13 with TRBJ2-7; tentatively, D is TRBD1 (5 bases). The V gene's germline CDR1 is PRHDT and CDR2 FYEKMQ (reference sequence). V was shortened by 2 bases and J by 0 bases, with 11 bases between the two germline ends. CDR3 size: 15 residues. DNA of the CDR3: TGTGCCAGCAGCTTAAGTCGCAGGGACTCCTACGAGCAGTACTTC. Translating it yields CASSLSRRDSYEQYF.

The chain is built from TRBV12-3 or TRBV12-4 and TRBJ1-6; D may be TRBD1 (5 bases). Trimming removed 0 bases from V and 9 bases from J, with 15 bases in between. The length of the CDR3 is 16 residues. The CDR3 nucleotides are TGTGCCAGCAGTTTAGCGGCAGGGTTGGCTATTTCACCCCTCCACTTT. This sequence encodes CASSLAAGLAISPLHF.

Only a few counts were recorded for this clonotype. A read error may explain this, as a much larger clone is one base away. The chain employs TRBV5-1 and TRBJ1-2, with a weak D call TRBD1 (6 bases). The CDR3 is made up of 12 amino acids. From germline, CDR1 is SGHRS and CDR2 YFSETQ. The CDR3 here is CASRAGVYGDTF. CDR3 sequence (DNA): TGCGCCAGCAGAGCAGGGGTTTATGGCGACACCTTC.

This clonotype was found many times. The chain is built from TRBV10-1 and TRBJ2-3; 8 bases are a match to TRBD1. CDR1 WNHNN and CDR2 SYGVQD come from the germline V gene (reference sequence). V shed 7 bases, J shed 6 bases, and the junction held 9 bases outside the gene matches. The CDR3 runs 14 residues. CDR3 nucleotide sequence: TGCGCCAGCAATAAAGACAGGGGTATCGATACGCAGTATTTT. It yields the protein CASNKDRGIDTQYF.

This clonotype was seen many times. V is TRBV5-1 and J is TRBJ2-2, with D unresolved. There are 12 residues in the CDR3. Germline values: CDR1 SGHRS, CDR2 YFSETQ. The V end was cut by 1 base, the J end by 7 bases, with 5 bases between. This CDR3 is CASSLSVGELFF. Written as DNA, the CDR3 is TGCGCCAGCAGCTTGAGTGTCGGGGAGCTGTTTTTT.

V is TRBV7-2 and J is TRBJ2-7, with D tentatively TRBD2 (5 bases). Trimming took off 2 bases at V and 12 bases at J, with 14 bases between the two ends. This CDR3 has 12 amino acids. From germline, CDR1 is SGHTA and CDR2 FQGNSA. CDR3 protein: CASSLSGGDRYF. Here the CDR3 DNA reads TGTGCCAGCAGCTTATCCGGAGGTGATCGGTACTTC.

At least ten counts were recorded for this clonotype. The chain recombines TRBV5-1 with TRBJ2-2; 10 bases agree with TRBD1. CDR3 size: 15 residues. Trimming at V came to 4 bases and at J to 4 bases, leaving 4 bases not matched to a gene. Germline loops: CDR1 SGHRS, CDR2 YFSETQ. Here the CDR3 reads CASSTGQGGTGELFF. The CDR3 coding sequence is TGCGCCAGCAGCACTGGACAGGGGGGCACCGGGGAGCTGTTTTTT.

This clonotype was seen only a few times. This chain uses TRBV5-1 with TRBJ2-1; 10 nucleotides align to TRBD2. V lost 1 base and J lost 3; bases outside the gene matches: 4. CDR1 and CDR2 from the germline V gene are SGHRS and YFSETQ. CDR3 length: 16 residues. The CDR3 sequence is CASSLSSSGSYNEQFF. The CDR3 nucleotides are TGCGCCAGCAGCTTGAGCTCTAGCGGGAGCTACAATGAGCAGTTCTTC.

The table lists this clonotype with a few counts. The rearrangement uses TRBV12-3 or TRBV12-4 and TRBJ2-6; tentative D call: TRBD2 (6 bases). Trimming removed 4 bases at V and 2 bases at J, with 12 bases between. The CDR3 covers 16 residues. CDR3 DNA sequence: TGTGCCAGCAGTTCCCACGGGGGAGCTGGGGCCAACGTCCTGACTTTC. As protein: CASSSHGGAGANVLTF.

There are many counts of this clonotype. V gene TRBV12-3 or TRBV12-4 combines with J gene TRBJ2-2, with 9 bases that match TRBD1. Trimming removed 4 bases from V and 6 bases from J; junction bases left unmatched: 9. The CDR3 spans 16 residues. The DNA of the CDR3 is TGTGCCAGCAGTTCGATACAGGGGGCGCGAGCCGGGGAGCTGTTTTTT. Its translation is CASSSIQGARAGELFF.

Ten or more counts support this clonotype. The genes are TRBV20-1 and TRBJ2-3; 7 bases are a match to TRBD2. The CDR3 contains 13 residues. Germline CDR1 is DFQATT and CDR2 is SNEGSKA (reference sequence). The CDR3 spells CSVRTGGTDTQYF. The CDR3 nucleotides read TGCAGCGTCAGAACGGGGGGTACAGATACGCAGTATTTT.

In its sample, this clonotype was seen many times. The rearrangement joins TRBV27 to TRBJ2-5, with D tentatively TRBD1 (6 bases). Trimming took 4 bases from V and 2 from J, leaving 8 bases between them. Germline CDR1 is MNHEY and CDR2 is SMNVEV (reference sequence). The CDR3 sequence is 13 residues long. The CDR3 DNA is TGTGCCAGCAGTTACAGGGAGCAAGAGACCCAGTACTTC. Translation: CASSYREQETQYF.

This clonotype came up many times. V is TRBV28 and J is TRBJ1-2; 7 nucleotides agree with TRBD1. From germline, CDR1 is MDHEN and CDR2 SYDVKM. V was pared by 3 bases and J by 4 bases, with 8 bases of the junction left unmatched. The CDR3 consists of 15 residues. The CDR3 DNA reads as TGTGCCAGCAGTTTGGGACAGAGGAGGACCTATGGCTACACCTTC. Translation: CASSLGQRRTYGYTF.

Only a few counts were recorded for this clonotype. V usage is TRBV20-1 and J usage is TRBJ2-1; 11 nucleotides align to TRBD2. This CDR3 has 14 residues. V was pared by 3 bases and J by 3 bases, with 1 base of the junction left unmatched. Germline values: CDR1 DFQATT, CDR2 SNEGSKA (reference sequence). In DNA form, the CDR3 reads TGCAGTGCTAGCGGGACTAGCGGCTACAATGAGCAGTTCTTC. Amino acid sequence: CSASGTSGYNEQFF.

Ten or more counts support this clonotype. This chain connects TRBV20-1 to TRBJ2-1; a weak D match, TRBD1 (6 bases). Germline CDR1 reads DFQATT; CDR2 reads SNEGSKA (reference sequence). The V end lost 6 bases, the J end lost 12 bases, and 21 bases lay between the germline ends. The CDR3 is made up of 13 amino acids. This CDR3 is CSAATTGLGGQFF. The CDR3 DNA reads TGCAGTGCCGCGACAACAGGGTTAGGTGGGCAGTTCTTC.

This clonotype appeared many times. V is TRBV5-1 and J is TRBJ2-1; D call uncertain. The CDR3 has 15 residues. With 5 bases removed from V and 7 bases from J, the gap between germline ends came to 19 bases. Germline V lookup: CDR1 SGHRS, CDR2 YFSETQ. The CDR3 DNA sequence: TGCGCCAGCAGATTGTTAGGGAATGCGGATAATGAGCAGTTCTTC. It yields the protein CASRLLGNADNEQFF.

This clonotype appeared many times. This sequence joins TRBV12-3 or TRBV12-4 and TRBJ2-2, with D unresolved. This CDR3 comprises 15 residues. V was pared by 3 bases and J by 1 base, with 9 bases between. The CDR3 reads CASSLRTVNTGELFF. DNA for the CDR3: TGTGCCAGCAGTTTGAGGACGGTGAACACCGGGGAGCTGTTTTTT.

This chain connects TRBV5-1 to TRBJ1-1; the D gene is possibly TRBD1 (6 bases). V shed 2 bases and J shed 1 base, with 9 bases lying between them. The CDR3 consists of 14 residues. Germline CDR1 reads SGHRS; CDR2 reads YFSETQ. Written as DNA, the CDR3 is TGCGCCAGCAGCTTAGGGGGATCGAACACTGAAGCTTTCTTT. Translation: CASSLGGSNTEAFF.

The chain carries TRBV18 and TRBJ2-1; 15 nucleotides line up with TRBD2. The CDR3 is made up of 17 amino acids. V lost 3 bases and J lost 6; bases outside the gene matches: 6. CDR1 KGHSH and CDR2 LQKENI come from the germline V gene. The CDR3 bases are TGTGCCAGCTCACCTACGGGACTAGCGGGAGGAAGCAATGAGCAGTTCTTC. The encoded protein is CASSPTGLAGGSNEQFF.

This clonotype occurred many times. The chain recombines TRBV14 with TRBJ1-2; unclear D gene. There are 13 residues in the CDR3. Trimming took off 4 bases at V and 5 bases at J, with 11 bases between the two ends. CDR1 and CDR2 (germline): SGHDN, FVKESK. The CDR3 sequence is CASSRKVGYGYTF. DNA of the CDR3: TGTGCCAGCAGCCGGAAGGTCGGGTATGGCTACACCTTC.

This clonotype was recorded many times. This chain uses TRBV20-1 with TRBJ2-2; 9 bases fit TRBD2. Losses at the gene ends were 3 bases for V and 3 bases for J; bases not matched to a gene: 8. In germline, CDR1 is DFQATT, CDR2 SNEGSKA (reference sequence). The CDR3 is 16 residues long. CDR3 DNA: TGCAGTGCTAGGTCTACTAGCGGGTCCTACACCGGGGAGCTGTTTTTT. Translating gives CSARSTSGSYTGELFF.

In its sample, this clonotype was seen a few times. In DNA, the CDR3 is TGTGCCAGCAGCTTCCGGGCGTCGGTTTACACCGGGGAGCTGTTTTTT. It is translated as CASSFRASVYTGELFF. V is TRBV11-2 and J is TRBJ2-2; D ambiguous. In germline, CDR1 is SGHAT, CDR2 FQNNGV. V was pared by 3 bases and J by 3 bases, with 14 bases between. CDR3 length: 16 amino acids.

Notes on this clonotype: This may be a read error, as it is one base from a much larger clone. The chain combines TRBV7-9 with TRBJ1-1; D perhaps matches TRBD1 (5 bases). The V end was cut by 11 bases, the J end by 6 bases, with 19 bases between. The germline V gene has CDR1 SEHNR and CDR2 FQNEAQ (reference sequence). The length of the CDR3 is 13 residues. Here the CDR3 reads CARTSQGIAEAFF. The CDR3 nucleotides read TGTGCCCGCACCTCTCAGGGTATCGCTGAAGCTTTCTTT. The full variable domain, its missing parts supplied by reference TRBV7-9 and TRBJ1-1, is DTGVSQNPRHKITKRGQNVTFRCDPISEHNRLYWYRQTLGQGPEFLTYFQNEAQLEKSRLLSDRFSAERPKGSFSTLEIQRTEQGDSAMYLCARTSQGIAEAFFGQGTRLTVV.

The chain is built from TRBV20-1 and TRBJ2-3; no clear D. Germline-derived CDR1 and CDR2 are DFQATT and SNEGSKA (reference sequence). This CDR3 has 17 amino acids. Trimming left V 0 bases short and J 4 bases short, with 20 bases between. As DNA, the CDR3 is TGCAGTGCTAGAGACCCCTGGACGGGCGTGGGCCCAGATACGCAGTATTTT. Translated: CSARDPWTGVGPDTQYF.